This TCR beta chain derives from a study of CD8 T cells in ankylosing spondylitis. The study, taken as a whole, reports: Clones linked to disease, bearing a CD8+ phenotype, were relatively rare in peripheral blood. Ankylosing spondylitis blood appeared to carry a characteristic TCR beta motif of under ten highly homologous variants. A number of the motif variants had already been described in reactive arthritis synovial fluid and blood. Disease-linked clones reportedly showed significant enrichment in matched ankylosing spondylitis synovial fluid.

Ten or more counts support this clonotype. The antigen is unknown. Germline V CDR1 and CDR2: SNHLY, FYNNEI. The CDR3 loop spans 14 amino acids. V lost 0 bases and J 6 bases, leaving 12 bases between the germline ends. Quantitative 5'-RACE with molecular barcodes generated TCR beta libraries. MiXCR, run by TCRdb on the 5' RACE reads, gives a single entry per CDR3 protein. The sample lists some 800,000 distinct CDR3 sequences; about 11% were seen once. The chain carries TRBV2 and TRBJ2-7, with D possibly matching TRBD1 (5 bases). This clonotype was obtained from a male donor with ankylosing spondylitis. Material: blood, either unsorted or a sorted T cell fraction (not recorded which). The CDR3 DNA reads TGTGCCAGCAGTGAAGCGCTTAGGGGATCCGAGCAGTACTTC. It is translated as CASSEALRGSEQYF.